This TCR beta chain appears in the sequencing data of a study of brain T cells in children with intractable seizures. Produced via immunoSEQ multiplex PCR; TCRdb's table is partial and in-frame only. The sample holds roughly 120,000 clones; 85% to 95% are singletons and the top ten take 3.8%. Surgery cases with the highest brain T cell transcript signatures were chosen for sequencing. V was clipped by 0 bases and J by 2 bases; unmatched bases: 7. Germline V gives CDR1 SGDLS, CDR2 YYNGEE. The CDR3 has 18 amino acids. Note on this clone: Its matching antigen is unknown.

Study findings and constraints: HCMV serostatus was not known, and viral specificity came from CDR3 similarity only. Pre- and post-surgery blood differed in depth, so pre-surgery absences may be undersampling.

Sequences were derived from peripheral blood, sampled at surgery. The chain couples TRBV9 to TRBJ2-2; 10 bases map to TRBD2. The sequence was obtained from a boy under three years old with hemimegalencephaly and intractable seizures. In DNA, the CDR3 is TGTGCCAGCAGCGTAGTGGCTAGCGGGGGTTCCAACACCGGGGAGCTGTTTTTT. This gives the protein CASSVVASGGSNTGELFF.